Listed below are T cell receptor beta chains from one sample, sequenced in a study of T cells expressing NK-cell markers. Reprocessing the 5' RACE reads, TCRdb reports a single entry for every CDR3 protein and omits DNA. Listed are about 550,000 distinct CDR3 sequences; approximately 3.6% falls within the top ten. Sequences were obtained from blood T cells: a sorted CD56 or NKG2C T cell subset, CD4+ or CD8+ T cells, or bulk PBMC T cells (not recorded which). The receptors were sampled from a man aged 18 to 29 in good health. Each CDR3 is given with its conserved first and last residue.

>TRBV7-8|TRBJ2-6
CASSLAGAYPGANVLTF
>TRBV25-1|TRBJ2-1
CASSARLVGNEQFF
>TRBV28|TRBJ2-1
CASSTYGGAGYNEQFF
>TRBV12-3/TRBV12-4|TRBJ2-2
CASSLSPRRTGELFF
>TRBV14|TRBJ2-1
CASSQVSSSFGAEQFF
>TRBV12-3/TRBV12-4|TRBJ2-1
CASRKTGGSYNEQFF
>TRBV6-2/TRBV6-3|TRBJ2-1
CASTGGPSYNEQFF
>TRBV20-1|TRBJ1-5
CSAREDFSNQPQHF
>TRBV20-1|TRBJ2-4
CSARDVGLAGAEGNIQYF
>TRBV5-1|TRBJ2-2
CASSLAFGGKDGELFF
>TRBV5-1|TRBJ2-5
CASSLGFPGRNQETQYF
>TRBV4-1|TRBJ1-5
CASSQVYSGGGNQPQHF
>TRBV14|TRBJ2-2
CASSQERLTGELFF
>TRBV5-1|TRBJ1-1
CASTAVGDPEAFF
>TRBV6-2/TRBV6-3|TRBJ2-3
CASGRIAETDTQYF
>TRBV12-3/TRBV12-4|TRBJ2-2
CASSPGLGTGELFF
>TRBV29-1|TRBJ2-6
CSVGLLSGANVLTF
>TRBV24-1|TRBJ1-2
CATMKSGDYGYTF
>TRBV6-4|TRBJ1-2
CASSDHRRQGAGYGYTF
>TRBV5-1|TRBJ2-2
CASKHRAGGTSGELFF
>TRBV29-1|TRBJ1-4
CSAGINEKLFF
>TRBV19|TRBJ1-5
CASLPIGEGEVPQHF
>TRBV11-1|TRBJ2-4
CASSLTGKAKNIQYF
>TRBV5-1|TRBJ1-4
CASKTGTGAEKLFF
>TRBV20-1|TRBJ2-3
CSGGQGGTDTQYF